This T cell receptor beta chain was identified during a study of T-cell memory formation after mild COVID-19. General study points: Several responding clones turned up in pre-infection memory, indicating that cross-reactive memory may have taken part. Of the contracting clones, CD4+ ones lay mainly in CM and EM, and CD8+ ones in EMRA. Balance between CD4 and CD8 was seen in clones contracting day 15 to 85, and a CD4+ lean was seen in later expanders.

Researchers used 5'RACE with constant-segment primers to make TCR alpha and TCR beta cDNA libraries that carry sample barcodes and UMIs. TCRdb called the 5' RACE reads again in MiXCR, with one record for every CDR3 protein. The sample holds 140,000 to 150,000 distinct CDR3 sequences, over 15% seen once. V lost 5 bases, J lost 3 bases, and 14 bases lay in between. Looked up from germline, CDR1 is SEHNR and CDR2 is FQNEAQ (reference sequence). This CDR3 has 14 residues. This clonotype was recorded a few times. Its antigen is not known. The sequence was collected from an adult woman who had mild COVID-19 (a few samples of this study predate the infection). Cell type and time point are not known. V and J are TRBV7-9 and TRBJ2-7; possibly TRBD2 for D (6 bases). Source material: PBMCs or a T cell subset sorted from them (not recorded which). CDR3 DNA: TGTGCCAGCAGCACCGGGGGTTCGGTCTACGAGCAGTACTTC. Amino acids: CASSTGGSVYEQYF.